This T cell receptor (beta chain) came from a study of glioma-infiltrating T cells. Study-level points and caveats: Non-neoplastic patients had below-expected tissue-blood divergence, while all gliomas exceeded expectation.

The iRepertoire nested amplicon-rescue multiplex PCR amplified TCR alpha and beta CDR3s from RNA. For one-step reverse transcription and amplification, 100-400 ng of tissue mRNA or PBMC total RNA was used. Using its own MiXCR run on the multiplex PCR reads, TCRdb lists one record per CDR3 protein. Of about 180,000 distinct CDR3 sequences listed, about 47% were seen once; the top ten hold roughly 5.2%. Germline values: CDR1 SGHNT, CDR2 YYREEE (reference sequence). V dropped 2 bases and J dropped 3; count of bases not matched to a gene: 1. The CDR3 runs to 13 residues. Worth noting for this clonotype: Its target is unknown.

The chain uses TRBV5-4 and TRBJ2-5, with TRBD1 matching over 7 bases. The clonotype was recovered from a human donor with low-grade glioma or glioblastoma, undergoing nonglioma brain surgery, or in good health (not recorded which). The sample taken for sequencing was glioma tissue, nonneoplastic brain tissue, or PBMCs (not recorded which). This chain's CDR3 is CASSFQGEETQYF. CDR3 nucleotides: TGTGCCAGCAGCTTTCAGGGGGAAGAGACCCAGTACTTC.